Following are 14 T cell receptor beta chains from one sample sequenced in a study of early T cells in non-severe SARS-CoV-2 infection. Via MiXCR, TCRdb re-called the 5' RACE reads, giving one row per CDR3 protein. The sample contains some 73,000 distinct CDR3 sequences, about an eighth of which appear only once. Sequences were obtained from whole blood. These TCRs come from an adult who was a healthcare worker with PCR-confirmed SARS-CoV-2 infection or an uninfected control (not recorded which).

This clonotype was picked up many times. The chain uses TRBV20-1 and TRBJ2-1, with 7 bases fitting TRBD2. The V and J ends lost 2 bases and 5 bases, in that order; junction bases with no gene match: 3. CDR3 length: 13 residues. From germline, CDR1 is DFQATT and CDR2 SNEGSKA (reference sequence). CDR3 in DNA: TGCAGTGCTAGATTTCTAGCGGACAATGAGCAGTTCTTC. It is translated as CSARFLADNEQFF.

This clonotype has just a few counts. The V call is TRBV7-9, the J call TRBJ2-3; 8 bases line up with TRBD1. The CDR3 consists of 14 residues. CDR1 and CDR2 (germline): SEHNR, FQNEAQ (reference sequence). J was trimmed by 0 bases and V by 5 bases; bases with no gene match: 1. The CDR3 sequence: CASSRDRSTDTQYF. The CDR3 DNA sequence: TGTGCCAGCAGCAGGGACAGGAGCACAGATACGCAGTATTTT.

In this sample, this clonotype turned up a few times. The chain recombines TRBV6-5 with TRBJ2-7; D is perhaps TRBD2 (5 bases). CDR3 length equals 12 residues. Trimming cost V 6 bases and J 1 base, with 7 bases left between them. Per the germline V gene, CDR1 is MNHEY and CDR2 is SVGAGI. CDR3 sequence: CASRSGSYEQYF. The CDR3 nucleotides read TGTGCCAGCAGAAGCGGTTCCTACGAGCAGTACTTC.

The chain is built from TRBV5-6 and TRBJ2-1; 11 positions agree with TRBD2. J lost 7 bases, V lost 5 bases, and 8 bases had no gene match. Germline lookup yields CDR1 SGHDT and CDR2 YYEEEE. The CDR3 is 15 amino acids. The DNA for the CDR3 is TGTGCCAGCAGTACCCCGGGACTAGCGGTAAATGAGCAGTTCTTC. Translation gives CASSTPGLAVNEQFF.

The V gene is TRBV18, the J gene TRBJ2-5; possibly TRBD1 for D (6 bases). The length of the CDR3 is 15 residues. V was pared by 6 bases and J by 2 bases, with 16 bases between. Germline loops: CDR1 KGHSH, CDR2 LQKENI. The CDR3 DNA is TGTGCCAGCTCGCATCGTAGACAGGCACAAGAGACCCAGTACTTC. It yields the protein CASSHRRQAQETQYF.

The DNA of the CDR3 is TGTGCCAGCAGTGACAATGAGCAGTTCTTC. Translating gives CASSDNEQFF. V usage is TRBV28 and J usage is TRBJ2-1; D is unresolved. Trimming stripped 5 bases from V and 5 bases from J, with 1 base between. Germline V gives CDR1 MDHEN, CDR2 SYDVKM. This CDR3 comprises 10 residues.

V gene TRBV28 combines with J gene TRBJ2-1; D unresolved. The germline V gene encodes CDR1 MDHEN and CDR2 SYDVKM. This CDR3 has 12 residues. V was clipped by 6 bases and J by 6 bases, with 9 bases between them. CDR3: CASRENGNEQFF. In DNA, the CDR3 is TGTGCCAGCAGGGAGAATGGCAATGAGCAGTTCTTC.

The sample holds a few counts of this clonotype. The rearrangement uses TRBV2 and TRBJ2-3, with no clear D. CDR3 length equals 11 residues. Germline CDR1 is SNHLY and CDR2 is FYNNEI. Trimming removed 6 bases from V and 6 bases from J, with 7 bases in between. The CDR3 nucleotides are TGTGCCAGCAGGAACGGGGATACGCAGTATTTT. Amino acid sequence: CASRNGDTQYF.

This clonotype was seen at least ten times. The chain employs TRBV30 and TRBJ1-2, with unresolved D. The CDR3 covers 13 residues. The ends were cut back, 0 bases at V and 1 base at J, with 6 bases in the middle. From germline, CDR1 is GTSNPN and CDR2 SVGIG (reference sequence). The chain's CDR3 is CAWSVRVNYGYTF. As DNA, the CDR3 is TGTGCCTGGAGTGTGAGAGTTAACTATGGCTACACCTTC.

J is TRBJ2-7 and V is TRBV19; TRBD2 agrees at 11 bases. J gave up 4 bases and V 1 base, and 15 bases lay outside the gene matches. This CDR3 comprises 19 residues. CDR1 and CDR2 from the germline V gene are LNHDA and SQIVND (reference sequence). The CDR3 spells CASSIAYLGLAEGQYEQYF. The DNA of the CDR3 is TGTGCCAGTAGTATAGCCTACTTGGGACTAGCGGAAGGGCAGTACGAGCAGTACTTC.

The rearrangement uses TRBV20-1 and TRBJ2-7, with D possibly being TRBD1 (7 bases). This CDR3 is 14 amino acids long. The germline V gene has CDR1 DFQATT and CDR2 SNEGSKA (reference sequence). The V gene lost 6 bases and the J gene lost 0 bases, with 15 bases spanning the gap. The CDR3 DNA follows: TGCAGTGCCAGGGGGGACTCGCTCTCCTACGAGCAGTACTTC. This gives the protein CSARGDSLSYEQYF.

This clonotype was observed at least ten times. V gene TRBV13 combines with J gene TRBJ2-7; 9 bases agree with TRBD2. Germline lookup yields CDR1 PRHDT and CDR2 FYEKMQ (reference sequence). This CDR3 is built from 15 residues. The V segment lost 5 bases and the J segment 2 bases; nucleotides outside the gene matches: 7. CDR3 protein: CASSISGSSPYEQYF. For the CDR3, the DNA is TGTGCCAGCAGCATTAGCGGGAGTTCTCCCTACGAGCAGTACTTC.

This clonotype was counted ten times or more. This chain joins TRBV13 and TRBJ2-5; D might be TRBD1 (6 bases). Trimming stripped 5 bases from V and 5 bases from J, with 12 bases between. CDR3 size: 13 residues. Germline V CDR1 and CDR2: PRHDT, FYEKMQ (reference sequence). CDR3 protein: CASSNREGETQYF. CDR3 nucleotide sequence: TGTGCCAGCAGCAACAGGGAAGGCGAGACCCAGTACTTC.

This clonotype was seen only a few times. CDR3 protein: CASRTGQGADTEAFF. The DNA of the CDR3 is TGTGCCAGCAGGACGGGACAGGGGGCTGACACTGAAGCTTTCTTT. The V and J genes are TRBV28 and TRBJ1-1; 12 nucleotides match TRBD1. With V trimmed by 6 bases and J by 3 bases, 5 bases remained unmatched. The CDR3 loop spans 15 amino acids. CDR1 and CDR2 from the germline V gene are MDHEN and SYDVKM.